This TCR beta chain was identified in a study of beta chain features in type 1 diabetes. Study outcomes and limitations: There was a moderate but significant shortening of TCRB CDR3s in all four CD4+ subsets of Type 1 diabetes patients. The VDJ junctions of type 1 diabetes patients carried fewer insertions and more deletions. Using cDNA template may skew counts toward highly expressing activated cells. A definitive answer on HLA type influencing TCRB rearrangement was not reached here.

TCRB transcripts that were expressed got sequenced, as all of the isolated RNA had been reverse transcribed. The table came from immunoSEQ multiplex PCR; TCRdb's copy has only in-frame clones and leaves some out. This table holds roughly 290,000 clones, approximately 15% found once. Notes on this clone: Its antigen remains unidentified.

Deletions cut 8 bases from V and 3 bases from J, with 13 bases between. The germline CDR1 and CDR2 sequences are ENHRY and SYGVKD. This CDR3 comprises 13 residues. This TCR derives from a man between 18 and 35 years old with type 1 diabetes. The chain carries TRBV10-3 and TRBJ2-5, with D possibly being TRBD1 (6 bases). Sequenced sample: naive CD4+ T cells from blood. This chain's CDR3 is CAIRAGDEETQYF. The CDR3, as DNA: TGTGCCATCCGGGCAGGGGATGAAGAGACCCAGTACTTC.